This T cell receptor (beta chain) appears in the sequencing data of a study of cytomegalovirus exposure and HLA in healthy donors (dated by TCRdb to about 2017). Some background on the complete study: A later analysis indicated that the 100 to 150 validation repertoires were generated on the platform also employed for the 700 or so repertoires of the first cohort. The study was designed to test whether signatures of past pathogen exposure could be identified by cataloging public T cell receptors. Along with the approximately 670-subject first cohort, a separate validation cohort of over 90 different subjects was used. High-throughput TCR immunosequencing, statistical association of individual TCRs with disease status, and machine learning were combined to predict cytomegalovirus infection status. Overall study results and their limits: The authors suggested that the approach could potentially be generalized to other disease states and immunological phenotypes. Most TCR sequences were observed very rarely across donors, whereas some public TCRs were present in many individuals. Of the cluster scores, approximately 95% were above 0 in a later analysis, which found that TCRs clustered in the first cohort also tended to co-occur in the roughly 130 validation repertoires. Three of the identified cytomegalovirus-associated TCR beta chains were confirmed in vitro to be specific for cytomegalovirus antigens. The classifier was reported to diagnose cytomegalovirus status with high specificity and sensitivity in both the original cohort and the validation cohort. A total of 150 or so TCR beta chains were listed by the study as associated with cytomegalovirus. A later analysis lacked HLA typing for the validation cohort, so it scored co-occurrence in that cohort across all 110 or so repertoires.

Donors formed part of the validation cohort, which comprised 120 or so subjects and was distinct from the first cohort of several hundred subjects. Libraries came from the immunoSEQ multiplex PCR assay. The original pipeline was this. A statistical classification framework was developed to diagnose cytomegalovirus status using the catalog of TCR beta chain sequences. In its TCRdb copy, this immuneACCESS table keeps in-frame sequences only and misses some clones. Where compared with another copy, unresolved V genes explain less than half of these, and the others have no known cause. That table is the source of V, J and clone size, and D and trimming were worked out from the DNA. Across this sample there are under 400,000 clones, with over 75% seen only once. The ten largest clonotypes hold around 0.88% of the sample. Notes on this clone: There is no known antigen for this receptor. No much larger clonotype is one base removed from it; base qualities were not supplied.

The clonotype was recovered from a man in his thirties or forties in good health and CMV-seronegative. Sample: PBMCs.

For the CDR3, the sequence is CASRPGLAYTDTQYF. The DNA sequence is TGTGCCAGCAGACCCGGACTAGCTTACACAGATACGCAGTATTTT. The sequence is built from TRBV6-5 and TRBJ2-3, with 8 junctional bases fitting TRBD2. From the cysteine up to the phenylalanine, the CDR3 has a length of 15 residues. Only the CDR3 part of the read is kept: 45 bases, read in frame from the first base. V loses 6 bases at its end and J loses 2 bases; junction bases beyond the gene matches: 7. As encoded in the germline V gene, CDR1 is MNHEY while CDR2 is SVGAGI.